This paragraph covers one TCR beta chain sequence. Antigen unknown. Without the conserved terminal phenylalanine or tryptophan, this CDR3 likely stems from a read error. TCRdb independently ran MiXCR on the multiplex PCR reads; one entry per CDR3 protein. The table shows about 89,000 distinct CDR3 sequences, with over 25% occurring only once. Axillary draining lymph nodes of breast cancer patients supplied the node samples. Germline CDR1 and CDR2: SGHTA and FQGNSA. The CDR3 has 14 residues. Trimming removed 6 bases at V and 1 base at J, with 10 bases between. The data originate from a study of breast tumors, draining lymph nodes, adjacent tissues. Study-wide results and caveats: Tumors had less TCR diversity than lymph nodes, more than nontumor tissue. Data fit most tumor T cells coming from lymph node, expanding in tumor. That most tumor T cells come from lymph nodes remained unproven.

The sequenced sample consisted of axillary lymph node tissue. The chain is built from TRBV7-2 and TRBJ1-5; tentatively, D is TRBD1 (5 bases). This clonotype was obtained from a female donor with breast cancer. Some clones in this sample may be carry-over from other donors' samples. The CDR3 reads CASSSRGSNQPQHL. The CDR3, as DNA: TGTGCCAGCAGTTCCCGGGGCAGCAATCAGCCCCAGCATCTT.